The clone carrying this T cell receptor (beta chain) was detected only a few times. Its antigen is currently unknown. TCRdb recomputed calls from the reads with MiXCR, one row per CDR3 protein. Of about 330,000 distinct CDR3 sequences in the sample, roughly a third were seen once. The sample originates from a study of T cell repertoires in cytomegalovirus infection. General study results and limits: The ex vivo response was dominated by HLA-C-restricted CMV-specific TCR beta clonotypes. Totalled public TCR beta family frequency picked out people who carried CMV plus the relevant HLA.

Trimming left V 2 bases short and J 11 bases short, with 9 bases between. CDR3 size: 11 residues. The germline V gene has CDR1 SGHTA and CDR2 FQGNSA. The TCR sequence derives from a human donor in good health (CMV status not recorded). Some clones in this sample may be carry-over from other donors' samples. This material consisted of cultured PBMCs, taken from culture after CMV antigen stimulation. V usage is TRBV7-2 and J usage is TRBJ1-1; no clear D gene. CDR3 region: CASSLKLGAFF. CDR3 coding DNA: TGTGCCAGCAGCTTAAAGCTTGGGGCTTTCTTT.